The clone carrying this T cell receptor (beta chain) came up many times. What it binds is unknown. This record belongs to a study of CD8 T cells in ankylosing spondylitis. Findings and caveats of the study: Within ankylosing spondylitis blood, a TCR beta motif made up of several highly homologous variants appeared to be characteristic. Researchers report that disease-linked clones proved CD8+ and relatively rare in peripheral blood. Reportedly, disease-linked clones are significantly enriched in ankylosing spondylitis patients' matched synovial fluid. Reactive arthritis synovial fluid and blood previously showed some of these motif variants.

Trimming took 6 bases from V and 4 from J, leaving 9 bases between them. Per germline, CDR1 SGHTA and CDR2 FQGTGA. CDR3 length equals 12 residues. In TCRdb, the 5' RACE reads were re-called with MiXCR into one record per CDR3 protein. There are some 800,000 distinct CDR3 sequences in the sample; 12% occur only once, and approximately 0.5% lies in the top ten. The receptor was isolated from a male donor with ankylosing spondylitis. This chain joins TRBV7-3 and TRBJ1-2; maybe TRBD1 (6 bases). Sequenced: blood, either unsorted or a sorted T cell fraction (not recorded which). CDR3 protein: CASSAQGYGYTF. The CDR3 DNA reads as TGTGCCAGCAGTGCACAGGGCTATGGCTACACCTTC.